This entry features one T cell receptor beta chain sequence. Its target is unknown. These data come from a study of human T cells and chemical hapten exposure. The wider study: Patch testing was performed with 0.01% DPC on the upper back, with reading at 6 days. General study points: Significantly more large CDR3 similarity clusters were formed by expanded TCRs than by controls.

Time point indicated: patch test 3, about 24 weeks after DPC sensitization. As for treatment: therapeutic diphenylcyclopropenone sensitization with weekly scalp DPC. Alopecia patients between 18 and 70 years old and suitable for DPC were used as donors. Authors' data handling: Samples held a median of around 96,000 TCRs, range about 20,000–690,600. MiXCR, run by TCRdb on the RACE reads, gives a single entry per CDR3 protein. TCRdb, not the authors, supplied the V and J calls. The sample records about 200,000 distinct CDR3 sequences, about 25% being singletons. This TCR derives from a woman aged 40 to 50 with alopecia areata. Some clones in this sample may be carry-over from other donors' samples. Sequencing used whole blood, obtained in connection with sensitization to the hapten diphenylcyclopropenone (DPC).

This chain's CDR3 is CASSPEQRYGYTF. As DNA, the CDR3 is TGTGCCAGCTCACCGGAACAGCGCTATGGCTACACCTTC. The chain uses TRBV18 and TRBJ1-2; no clear D. The germline V gene encodes CDR1 KGHSH and CDR2 LQKENI. V was clipped by 3 bases and J by 4 bases, with 9 bases between them. This CDR3 spans 13 amino acids.